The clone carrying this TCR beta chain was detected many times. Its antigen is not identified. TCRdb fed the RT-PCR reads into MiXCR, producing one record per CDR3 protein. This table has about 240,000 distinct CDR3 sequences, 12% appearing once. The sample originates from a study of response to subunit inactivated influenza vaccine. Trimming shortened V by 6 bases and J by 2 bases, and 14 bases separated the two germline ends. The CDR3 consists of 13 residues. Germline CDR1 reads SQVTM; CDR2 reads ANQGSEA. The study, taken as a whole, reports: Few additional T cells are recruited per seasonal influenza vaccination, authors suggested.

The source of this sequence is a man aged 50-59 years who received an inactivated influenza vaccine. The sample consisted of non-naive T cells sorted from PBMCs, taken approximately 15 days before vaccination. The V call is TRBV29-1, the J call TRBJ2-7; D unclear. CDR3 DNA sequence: TGCAGCGTCCGGACGTCTGGACCCTACGAGCAGTACTTC. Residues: CSVRTSGPYEQYF.